One sample yielded the 5 T cell receptor beta chains listed below, sequenced in a study of Ad26.COV2.S vaccination and SARS-CoV-2 variants. Some clones are missing from TCRdb's copy, which holds only in-frame ones; the method was immunoSEQ multiplex PCR. The repertoire holds 440,000 or so clones, with about 90% as singletons. Specified treatment: 19 received Ad26.COV2.S at low or high dose, single or two shots; about 5 received placebo; per-sample allocation not given. Following the first vaccine or placebo injection, samples were taken on day 63. The sample in question was peripheral blood, obtained in a trial of Ad26.COV2.S vaccine versus placebo. All receptors come from a person between 18 and 65 years old who received the Ad26.COV2.S COVID-19 vaccine or a placebo.

The rearrangement links TRBV19 to TRBJ2-1; D may be TRBD1 or TRBD2 (5 bases each). Germline values: CDR1 LNHDA, CDR2 SQIVND (reference sequence). The CDR3 consists of 12 residues. V gave up 8 bases and J gave up 6 bases, with 11 bases separating them. In DNA, the CDR3 is TGTGCCAGTGCTACGGGGCCCAATGAGCAGTTCTTC. Translating gives CASATGPNEQFF. Full variable domain (remainder filled in from reference TRBV19 and TRBJ2-1): DGGITQSPKYLFRKEGQNVTLSCEQNLNHDAMYWYRQDPGQGLRLIYYSQIVNDFQKGDIAEGYSVSREKKESFPLTVTSAQKNPTAFYLCASATGPNEQFFGPGTRLTVL.

The chain couples TRBV28 to TRBJ1-6; D gene ambiguous. The CDR3 is made up of 14 amino acids. V dropped 3 bases and J dropped 12 bases, with 15 bases sitting between them. The germline V gene encodes CDR1 MDHEN and CDR2 SYDVKM. For the CDR3, the DNA is TGTGCCAGCAGTTTCTCGACCCGTGACCGACCCCTCCACTTT. Amino acid sequence: CASSFSTRDRPLHF. Full variable domain (outside the CDR3, taken from reference TRBV28 and TRBJ1-6): DVKVTQSSRYLVKRTGEKVFLECVQDMDHENMFWYRQDPGLGLRLIYFSYDVKMKEKGDIPEGYSVSREKKERFSLILESASTNQTSMYLCASSFSTRDRPLHFGNGTRLTVT.

V is TRBV6-5 and J is TRBJ2-7; D is uncertain. Germline V gene sequence: CDR1 MNHEY, CDR2 SVGAGI. The CDR3 is made up of 13 amino acids. V was trimmed by 6 bases and J by 7 bases, leaving 16 bases between them. The CDR3 spells CASSSDLPGEQYF. The CDR3 nucleotides are TGTGCCAGCAGCTCGGACCTCCCCGGAGAGCAGTACTTC.

V gene TRBV4-2 combines with J gene TRBJ2-1, with TRBD2 matching over 11 bases. Germline V CDR1 and CDR2: LGHNA, YNFKEQ. V trimming: 4 bases; J trimming: 3 bases; junction bases outside the gene matches: 2. The CDR3 is 15 amino acids. The CDR3 DNA reads as TGTGCCAGCAGCCCGGGACTAGCGGTCTACAATGAGCAGTTCTTC. Translated: CASSPGLAVYNEQFF.

The CDR3 nucleotides read TGTGCCAGCAGCCAACAGGGACTTAACTATGGCTACACCTTC. It specifies CASSQQGLNYGYTF. The rearrangement joins TRBV3-1 (or the pseudogene TRBV3-2) to TRBJ1-2; perhaps TRBD1 as D (5 bases). V was cut by 2 bases and J by 1 base, with 8 bases left in between. CDR1 and CDR2 from the germline V gene are LGHDT and YNNKEL (reference sequence). The CDR3 has 14 residues.